This TCR beta chain originates from a study of cytomegalovirus exposure and HLA in healthy donors. PCR primers comprised 60 Vbeta and 13 Jbeta primers. Only in-frame clones appear in the TCRdb table, and some are missing; sequencing was by immunoSEQ multiplex PCR. The sample lists roughly 87,000 clones; under 80% were seen once. CDR1 SGHDN and CDR2 FVKESK come from the germline V gene. This CDR3 spans 17 amino acids. Trimming stripped 5 bases from V and 4 bases from J, with 21 bases between. This chain connects TRBV14 to TRBJ2-1, with D possibly being TRBD1 (6 bases). The receptor was derived from a man between 60 and 70 years old in good health and CMV-seronegative. The specimen sequenced was PBMCs. DNA for the CDR3: TGTGCCAGCAGCGGGGCAGGGGCGCCCGTTGGTTACAATGAGCAGTTCTTC. It encodes CASSGAGAPVGYNEQFF.